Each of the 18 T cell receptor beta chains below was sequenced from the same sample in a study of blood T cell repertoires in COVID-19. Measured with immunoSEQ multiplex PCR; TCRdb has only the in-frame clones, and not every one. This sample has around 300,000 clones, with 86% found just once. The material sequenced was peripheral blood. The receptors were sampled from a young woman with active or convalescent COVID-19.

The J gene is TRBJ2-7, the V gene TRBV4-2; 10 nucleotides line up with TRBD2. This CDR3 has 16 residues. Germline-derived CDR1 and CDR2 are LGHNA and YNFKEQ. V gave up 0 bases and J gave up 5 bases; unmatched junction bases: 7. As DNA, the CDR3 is TGTGCCAGCAGCCAAGATGAGCGGGGGGGTTTCAACGAGCAGTACTTC. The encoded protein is CASSQDERGGFNEQYF.

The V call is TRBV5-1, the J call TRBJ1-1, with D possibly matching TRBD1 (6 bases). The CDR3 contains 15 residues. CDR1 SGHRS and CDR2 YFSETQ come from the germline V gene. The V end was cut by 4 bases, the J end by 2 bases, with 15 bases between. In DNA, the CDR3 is TGCGCCAGCAGCGGGACCGGGACACACAACACTGAAGCTTTCTTT. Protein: CASSGTGTHNTEAFF.

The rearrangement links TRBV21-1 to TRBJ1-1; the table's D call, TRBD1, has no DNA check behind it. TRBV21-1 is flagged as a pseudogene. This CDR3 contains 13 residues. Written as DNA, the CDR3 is TGTGCCACTCACAGGGGGGAGAACACTGAAGCTTTCTTT. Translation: CATHRGENTEAFF.

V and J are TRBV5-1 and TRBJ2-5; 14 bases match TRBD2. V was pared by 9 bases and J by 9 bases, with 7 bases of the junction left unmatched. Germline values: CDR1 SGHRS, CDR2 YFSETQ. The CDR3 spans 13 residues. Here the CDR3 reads CANRSTSGGAQYF. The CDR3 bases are TGCGCCAACAGATCGACTAGCGGGGGGGCCCAGTACTTC.

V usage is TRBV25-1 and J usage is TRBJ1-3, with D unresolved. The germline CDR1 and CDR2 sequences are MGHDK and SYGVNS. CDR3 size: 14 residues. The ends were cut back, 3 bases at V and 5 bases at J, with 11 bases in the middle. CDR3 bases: TGTGCCAGCAGTGACAGGTCAACACGAAACACCATATATTTT. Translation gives CASSDRSTRNTIYF.

The CDR3 DNA is TGTGCCTGGAACCGGGACAGCGGTGAAAAACTGTTTTTT. This encodes CAWNRDSGEKLFF. This sequence joins TRBV30 and TRBJ1-4; 7 nucleotides match TRBD1. There are 13 residues in the CDR3. Germline CDR1 GTSNPN, CDR2 SVGIG (reference sequence). The junction had 6 bases not matched to a gene; V was cut back by 4 bases and J by 7 bases. Looking up the rest from reference TRBV30 and TRBJ1-4 gives the full variable domain: SQTIHQWPATLVQPVGSPLSLECTVEGTSNPNLYWYRQAAGRGLQLLFYSVGIGQISSEVPQNLSASRPQDRQFILSSKKLLLSDSGFYLCAWNRDSGEKLFFGSGTQLSVL.

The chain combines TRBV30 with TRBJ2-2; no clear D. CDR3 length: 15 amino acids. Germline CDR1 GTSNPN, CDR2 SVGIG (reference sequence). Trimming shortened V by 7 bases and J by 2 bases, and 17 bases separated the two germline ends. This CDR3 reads CASGAGRRNTGELFF. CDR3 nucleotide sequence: TGTGCCTCCGGTGCAGGCCGAAGAAACACCGGGGAGCTGTTTTTT. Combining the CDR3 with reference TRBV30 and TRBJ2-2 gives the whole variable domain SQTIHQWPATLVQPVGSPLSLECTVEGTSNPNLYWYRQAAGRGLQLLFYSVGIGQISSEVPQNLSASRPQDRQFILSSKKLLLSDSGFYLCASGAGRRNTGELFFGEGSRLTVL.

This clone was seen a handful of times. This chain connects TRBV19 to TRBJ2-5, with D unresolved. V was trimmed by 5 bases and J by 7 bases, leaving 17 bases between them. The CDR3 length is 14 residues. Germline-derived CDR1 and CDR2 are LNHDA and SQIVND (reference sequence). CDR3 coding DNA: TGTGCCAGTAGTCTAACACCGCCCGGCGGGACCCAGTACTTC. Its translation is CASSLTPPGGTQYF.

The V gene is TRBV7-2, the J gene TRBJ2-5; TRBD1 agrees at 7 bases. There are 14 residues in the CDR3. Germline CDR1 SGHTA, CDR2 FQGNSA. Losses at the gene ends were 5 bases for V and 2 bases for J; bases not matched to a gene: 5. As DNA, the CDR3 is TGTGCCAGCAGCCCAGGGGGTTGGCAAGAGACCCAGTACTTC. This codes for CASSPGGWQETQYF.

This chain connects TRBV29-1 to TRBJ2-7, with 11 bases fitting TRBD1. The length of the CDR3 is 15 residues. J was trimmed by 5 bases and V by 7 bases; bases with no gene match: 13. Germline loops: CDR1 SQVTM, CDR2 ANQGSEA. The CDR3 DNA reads TGCAGCGCAAGCCCGGGACAGGGGGATCAAAACGAGCAGTACTTC. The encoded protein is CSASPGQGDQNEQYF.

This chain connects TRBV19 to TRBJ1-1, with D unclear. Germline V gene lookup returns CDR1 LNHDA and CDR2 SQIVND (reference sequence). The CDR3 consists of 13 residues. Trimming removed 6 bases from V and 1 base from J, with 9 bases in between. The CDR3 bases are TGTGCCAGTAGGCCATCTACGAACACTGAAGCTTTCTTT. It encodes CASRPSTNTEAFF.

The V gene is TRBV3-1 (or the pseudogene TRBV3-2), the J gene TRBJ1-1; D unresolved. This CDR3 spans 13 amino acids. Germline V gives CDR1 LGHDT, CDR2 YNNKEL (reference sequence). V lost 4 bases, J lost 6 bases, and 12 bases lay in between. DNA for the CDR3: TGTGCCAGCAGCCCGGAGGTCCTATCTGAAGCTTTCTTT. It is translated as CASSPEVLSEAFF.

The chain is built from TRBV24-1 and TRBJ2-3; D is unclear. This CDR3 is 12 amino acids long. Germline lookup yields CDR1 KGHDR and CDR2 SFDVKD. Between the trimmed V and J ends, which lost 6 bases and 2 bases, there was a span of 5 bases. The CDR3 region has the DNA TGTGCCACCAGTCGGTCCACAGATACGCAGTATTTT. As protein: CATSRSTDTQYF.

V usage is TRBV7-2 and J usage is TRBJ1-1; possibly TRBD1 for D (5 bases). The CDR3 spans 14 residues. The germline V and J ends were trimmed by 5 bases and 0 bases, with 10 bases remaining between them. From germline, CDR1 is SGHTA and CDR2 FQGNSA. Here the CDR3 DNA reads TGTGCCAGCAGCCCACAAGGGGTGAACACTGAAGCTTTCTTT. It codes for CASSPQGVNTEAFF.

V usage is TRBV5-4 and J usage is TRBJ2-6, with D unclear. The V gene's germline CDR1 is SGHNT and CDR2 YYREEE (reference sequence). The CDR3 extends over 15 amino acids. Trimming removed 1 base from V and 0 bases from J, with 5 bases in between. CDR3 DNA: TGTGCCAGCAGCTTGTCGGGCTCTGGGGCCAACGTCCTGACTTTC. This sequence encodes CASSLSGSGANVLTF. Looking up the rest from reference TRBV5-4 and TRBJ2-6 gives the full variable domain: ETGVTQSPTHLIKTRGQQVTLRCSSQSGHNTVSWYQQALGQGPQFIFQYYREEENGRGNFPPRFSGLQFPNYSSELNVNALELDDSALYLCASSLSGSGANVLTFGAGSRLTVL.

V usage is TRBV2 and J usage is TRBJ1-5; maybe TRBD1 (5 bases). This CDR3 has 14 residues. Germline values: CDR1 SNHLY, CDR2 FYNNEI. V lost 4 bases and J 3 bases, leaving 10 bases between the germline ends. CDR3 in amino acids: CASSAIQDNQPQHF. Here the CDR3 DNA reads TGTGCCAGCAGTGCAATACAGGACAATCAGCCCCAGCATTTT. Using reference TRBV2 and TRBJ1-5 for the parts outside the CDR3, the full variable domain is EPEVTQTPSHQVTQMGQEVILRCVPISNHLYFYWYRQILGQKVEFLVSFYNNEISEKSEIFDDQFSVERPDGSNFTLKIRSTKLEDSAMYFCASSAIQDNQPQHFGDGTRLSIL.

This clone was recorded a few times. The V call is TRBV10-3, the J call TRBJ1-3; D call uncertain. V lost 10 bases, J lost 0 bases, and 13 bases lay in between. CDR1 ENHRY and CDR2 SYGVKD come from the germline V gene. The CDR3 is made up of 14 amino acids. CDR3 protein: CATGLGSSGNTIYF. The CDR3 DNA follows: TGTGCCACGGGGTTGGGGAGCTCTGGAAACACCATATATTTT.

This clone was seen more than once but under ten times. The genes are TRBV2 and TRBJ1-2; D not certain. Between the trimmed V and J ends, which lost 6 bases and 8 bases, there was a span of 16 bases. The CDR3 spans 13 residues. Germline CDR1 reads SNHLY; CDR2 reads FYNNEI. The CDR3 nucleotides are TGTGCCAGCAGCGTATTGGCAGGTGGAGGCTACACCTTC. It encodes CASSVLAGGGYTF.